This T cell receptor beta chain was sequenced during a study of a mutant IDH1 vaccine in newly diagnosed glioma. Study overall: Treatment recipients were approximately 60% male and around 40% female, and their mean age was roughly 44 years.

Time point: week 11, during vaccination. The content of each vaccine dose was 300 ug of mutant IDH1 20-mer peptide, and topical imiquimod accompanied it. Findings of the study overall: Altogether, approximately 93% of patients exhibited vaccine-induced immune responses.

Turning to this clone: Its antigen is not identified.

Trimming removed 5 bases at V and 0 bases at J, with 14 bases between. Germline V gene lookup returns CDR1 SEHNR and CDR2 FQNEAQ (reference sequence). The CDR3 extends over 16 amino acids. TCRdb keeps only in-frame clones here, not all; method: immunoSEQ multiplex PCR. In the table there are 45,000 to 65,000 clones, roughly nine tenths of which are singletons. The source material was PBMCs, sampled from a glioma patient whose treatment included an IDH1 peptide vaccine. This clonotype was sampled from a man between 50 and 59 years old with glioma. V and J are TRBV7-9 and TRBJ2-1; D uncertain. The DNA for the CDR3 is TGTGCCAGCAGCCCCCGAATGAGTGGCTCCTACAATGAGCAGTTCTTC. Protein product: CASSPRMSGSYNEQFF.